The next 3 T cell receptor beta chains were all read from a single sample in a study of blood T cell repertoires in COVID-19 (dated by TCRdb to 2019 to 2021). The library came from the immunoSEQ multiplex PCR assay. TCRdb mirrors the immuneACCESS table, restricted to in-frame sequences. Some clones are absent from its copies; in checked studies, under half trace to an unresolved V gene, and the reason for the others is unknown. The sample table shows about 270,000 clones, and about 89% are seen once. The ten largest clonotypes hold around 9.1% of the sample. The sequenced sample was peripheral blood. The origin of the receptors is a man aged 35 to 55 who had recovered from COVID-19.

The J gene is TRBJ2-7, the V gene TRBV27; possible D gene TRBD1, 5 bases. This CDR3 spans 13 amino acids. Trimming pared 6 bases from V and 4 bases from J, leaving 13 bases between. Germline V gives CDR1 MNHEY, CDR2 SMNVEV (reference sequence). In DNA, the CDR3 is TGTGCCAGCAGAAATCTACAGGTATACGAGCAGTACTTC. This sequence encodes CASRNLQVYEQYF.

This clone was observed once. CDR3 protein: CASSLVGEVREQYF. CDR3 coding DNA: TGTGCCAGCAGCTTAGTTGGGGAGGTCAGGGAGCAGTACTTC. This rearrangement joins TRBV7-9 to TRBJ2-7; maybe TRBD2 (6 bases). Looked up from germline, CDR1 is SEHNR and CDR2 is FQNEAQ (reference sequence). The ends were cut back, 1 base at V and 7 bases at J, with 14 bases in the middle. The CDR3 runs 14 residues.

This chain connects TRBV21-1 to TRBJ1-3; the D call TRBD1 from the table was never checked on the DNA. TRBV21-1 is given as a pseudogene. The CDR3 spans 16 residues. CDR3: CASSKVRGNSGNTIYF. The DNA for the CDR3 is TGTGCCAGCAGCAAAGTGAGGGGGAACTCTGGAAACACCATATATTTT.